This T cell receptor beta chain was captured by sequencing in a study of cytomegalovirus exposure and HLA in healthy donors. Regarding the study as a whole: TCR sequences were mostly rare, though some public TCRs occurred in many donors.

Produced via immunoSEQ multiplex PCR; TCRdb's table is partial and in-frame only. The sample records under 250,000 clones, about 81% being singletons. To note about this clone: Its antigen is unknown.

Specimen: PBMCs. This clonotype was sampled from a woman aged 25 to 39 in good health and CMV-seronegative.

CDR3 loop: CASSLSGVQGGGSYNSPLHF. The CDR3, as DNA: TGTGCCAGCAGTTTATCCGGCGTGCAAGGTGGCGGTTCCTATAATTCACCCCTCCACTTT. This chain links TRBV27 with TRBJ1-6; unclear D gene. Trimming removed 0 bases from V and 1 base from J, with 19 bases in between. In germline, CDR1 is MNHEY, CDR2 SMNVEV (reference sequence). The CDR3 is 20 residues long.